This passage covers 26 T cell receptor beta chains from one sample sequenced in a study of blood T cell repertoires in COVID-19. Assay used: immunoSEQ multiplex PCR; TCRdb lists only in-frame clones, some missing. The repertoire holds under 95,000 clones, with around nine tenths as singletons. The sequenced sample consisted of peripheral blood. The receptors here all came from a man aged 40-50 years with acute or convalescent COVID-19.

The J gene is TRBJ1-2, the V gene TRBV15, with D tentatively TRBD1 (5 bases). V dropped 0 bases and J dropped 1 base, with 15 bases sitting between them. There are 17 residues in the CDR3. Germline V gene sequence: CDR1 LNHNV, CDR2 YYDKDF (reference sequence). CDR3 DNA: TGTGCCACCAGCAGAGATCGTCGGACAAACTTTAACTATGGCTACACCTTC. Its protein product is CATSRDRRTNFNYGYTF.

The gene calls are TRBV6-4 and TRBJ2-1, with 11 bases matching TRBD2. Trimming removed 6 bases from V and 4 bases from J; junction bases left unmatched: 5. The germline CDR1 and CDR2 sequences are MRHNA and SNTAGT. CDR3 length: 15 amino acids. The CDR3 coding sequence is TGTGCCAGCAGCACTAGACTAGCGGGATACAATGAGCAGTTCTTC. Translating gives CASSTRLAGYNEQFF.

The chain combines TRBV6-1 with TRBJ2-2, with a tentative D call TRBD2 (5 bases). The CDR3 loop spans 15 amino acids. CDR1 and CDR2 (germline): MNHNS, SASEGT. The germline V and J ends were trimmed by 4 bases and 4 bases, with 13 bases remaining between them. DNA for the CDR3: TGTGCCAGCAGTGGATCTACTAGAGGCACCGGGGAGCTGTTTTTT. It translates to CASSGSTRGTGELFF.

V usage is TRBV3-1 (or the pseudogene TRBV3-2) and J usage is TRBJ2-2, with D possibly being TRBD2 (6 bases). CDR1 and CDR2 from the germline V gene are LGHDT and YNNKEL (reference sequence). The CDR3 extends over 20 amino acids. With 4 bases removed from V and 0 bases from J, the gap between germline ends came to 24 bases. CDR3 protein: CASSPRRSGAGRANTGELFF. In nucleotides, the CDR3 is TGTGCCAGCAGCCCCAGACGCTCGGGAGCGGGTAGAGCGAACACCGGGGAGCTGTTTTTT.

J is TRBJ1-6 and V is TRBV30; no definite D call. Looked up from germline, CDR1 is GTSNPN and CDR2 is SVGIG (reference sequence). V gave up 3 bases and J gave up 0 bases, with 12 bases separating them. The CDR3 loop spans 16 amino acids. CDR3 sequence reads: CAWRAGWLSYNSPLHF. The CDR3 DNA follows: TGTGCCTGGAGAGCAGGCTGGCTCTCCTATAATTCACCCCTCCACTTT.

The chain carries TRBV5-6 and TRBJ2-3; possibly TRBD1 for D (5 bases). V was shortened by 1 base and J by 2 bases, with 11 bases between the two germline ends. Germline loops: CDR1 SGHDT, CDR2 YYEEEE. The CDR3 loop spans 15 amino acids. In DNA, the CDR3 is TGTGCCAGCAGCTTGCTTCACAGGTTCACAGATACGCAGTATTTT. Its protein is CASSLLHRFTDTQYF.

The rearrangement links TRBV30 to TRBJ1-2, with 12 nucleotides matching TRBD1. The CDR3 length is 13 residues. With V trimmed by 4 bases and J by 6 bases, 3 bases remained unmatched. Germline CDR1 and CDR2: GTSNPN and SVGIG (reference sequence). The CDR3 sequence is CAWTGQGAHGYTF. CDR3 DNA: TGTGCCTGGACGGGACAGGGGGCCCATGGCTACACCTTC. Drawing the rest from reference TRBV30 and TRBJ1-2, the complete variable domain is SQTIHQWPATLVQPVGSPLSLECTVEGTSNPNLYWYRQAAGRGLQLLFYSVGIGQISSEVPQNLSASRPQDRQFILSSKKLLLSDSGFYLCAWTGQGAHGYTFGSGTRLTVV.

There are a few counts of this clone. Here the CDR3 reads CASSARTGVETQYF. CDR3 bases: TGTGCCAGCAGCGCTCGAACAGGGGTAGAGACCCAGTACTTC. The V call is TRBV13, the J call TRBJ2-5, with 7 bases matching TRBD1. Trimming at V came to 5 bases and at J to 4 bases, leaving 7 bases not matched to a gene. The CDR3 is 14 residues long. The germline V gene encodes CDR1 PRHDT and CDR2 FYEKMQ (reference sequence).

Written as DNA, the CDR3 is TGTGCCTGGGGAACCCAGGGGAGTCCCTATGGCTACACCTTC. Encoded protein: CAWGTQGSPYGYTF. This chain links TRBV30 with TRBJ1-2; tentatively, D is TRBD1 (6 bases). The CDR3 is made up of 14 amino acids. CDR1 is GTSNPN, CDR2 SVGIG, per germline (reference sequence). Trimming cost V 5 bases and J 4 bases, with 17 bases left between them.

The chain joins TRBV6-5 to TRBJ2-6, with D uncertain. The germline gives CDR1 MNHEY, CDR2 SVGAGI. The V end lost 2 bases, the J end lost 3 bases, and 11 bases lay between the germline ends. The CDR3 loop spans 16 amino acids. The CDR3 loop reads CASSYGVVGGANVLTF. For the CDR3, the DNA is TGTGCCAGCAGTTACGGTGTCGTCGGTGGGGCCAACGTCCTGACTTTC.

The chain has TRBV9 and TRBJ2-5, with 14 positions matching TRBD2. The ends lost 4 bases at V and 5 bases at J; junction bases unmatched: 10. Germline CDR1 SGDLS, CDR2 YYNGEE. The CDR3 has 17 residues. The CDR3 sequence is CASSSPLGLAGDETQYF. The CDR3 DNA sequence: TGTGCCAGCAGCTCTCCCCTGGGACTAGCGGGAGACGAGACCCAGTACTTC.

A few counts support this clone. V and J are TRBV12-5 and TRBJ1-1; 7 nucleotides align to TRBD1. There are 14 residues in the CDR3. The V gene's germline CDR1 is LGHNT and CDR2 FRNRAP. Trimming removed 6 bases from V and 1 base from J; junction bases left unmatched: 5. CDR3 in amino acids: CASGRQGGNTEAFF. The CDR3 region has the DNA TGTGCTAGTGGCAGACAGGGTGGGAACACTGAAGCTTTCTTT.

The chain joins TRBV5-4 to TRBJ2-5; TRBD1 might be the D (6 bases). The CDR3 has 17 amino acids. Looked up from germline, CDR1 is SGHNT and CDR2 is YYREEE (reference sequence). Trimming left V 0 bases short and J 5 bases short, with 20 bases between. CDR3 loop: CASSLAPGTPSRETQYF. In DNA form, the CDR3 reads TGTGCCAGCAGCTTGGCCCCCGGGACACCCTCGAGGGAGACCCAGTACTTC. Combining the CDR3 with reference TRBV5-4 and TRBJ2-5 gives the whole variable domain ETGVTQSPTHLIKTRGQQVTLRCSSQSGHNTVSWYQQALGQGPQFIFQYYREEENGRGNFPPRFSGLQFPNYSSELNVNALELDDSALYLCASSLAPGTPSRETQYFGPGTRLLVL.

The gene calls are TRBV5-1 and TRBJ2-2; tentatively, D is TRBD2 (5 bases). The germline V gene has CDR1 SGHRS and CDR2 YFSETQ. There are 15 residues in the CDR3. V lost 4 bases to trimming and J lost 1 base, with 11 bases between them. The CDR3 loop reads CASSLNAGNTGELFF. CDR3 sequence (DNA): TGCGCCAGCAGCCTGAACGCGGGGAACACCGGGGAGCTGTTTTTT.

V is TRBV10-3 and J is TRBJ1-2; 10 nucleotides agree with TRBD1. The J segment lost 7 bases and the V segment lost 5 bases, leaving 10 bases of the junction unmatched. Looked up from germline, CDR1 is ENHRY and CDR2 is SYGVKD. CDR3 length: 15 residues. CDR3 in amino acids: CAISPGTGVEGGYTF. The DNA for the CDR3 is TGTGCCATCAGTCCCGGGACAGGGGTTGAGGGTGGCTACACCTTC.

The chain carries TRBV6-5 and TRBJ2-3, with TRBD1 matching 9 bases. V trimming: 8 bases; J trimming: 6 bases; junction bases outside the gene matches: 12. The CDR3 extends over 15 amino acids. Germline loops: CDR1 MNHEY, CDR2 SVGAGI. The CDR3 is CASHRDRDFEDTQYF. DNA for the CDR3: TGTGCCAGCCACCGGGACAGGGATTTCGAGGATACGCAGTATTTT.

CDR3 sequence reads: CASTGGNSGANVLTF. DNA of the CDR3: TGTGCCAGTACAGGGGGCAACTCTGGGGCCAACGTCCTGACTTTC. The chain is built from TRBV19 and TRBJ2-6; 8 nucleotides match TRBD1. Germline-derived CDR1 and CDR2 are LNHDA and SQIVND (reference sequence). The CDR3 length is 15 residues. Unmatched junction bases numbered 2, after V lost 7 bases and J lost 0 bases.

This chain connects TRBV5-1 to TRBJ2-5; 7 bases agree with TRBD1. Germline trimming cut 0 bases from V and 7 bases from J; bases unmatched to any gene: 6. Germline lookup yields CDR1 SGHRS and CDR2 YFSETQ. This CDR3 region has 14 residues. CDR3 nucleotide sequence: TGCGCCAGCAGCTTGGCTCAGGGGGTAGGGACCCAGTACTTC. Protein product: CASSLAQGVGTQYF.

The chain recombines TRBV13 with TRBJ1-1; 8 nucleotides agree with TRBD1. There are 14 residues in the CDR3. V lost 6 bases, J lost 5 bases, and 8 bases stayed unmatched. Per the germline V gene, CDR1 is PRHDT and CDR2 is FYEKMQ (reference sequence). Here the CDR3 DNA reads TGTGCCAGCAGTTCAGGGGGCCGGGTGACTGAAGCTTTCTTT. Protein sequence: CASSSGGRVTEAFF.

The chain links TRBV9 to TRBJ2-1, with TRBD2 identical over 7 bases. There are 16 residues in the CDR3. J gave up 4 bases and V 0 bases, and 7 bases lay outside the gene matches. The V gene's germline CDR1 is SGDLS and CDR2 YYNGEE. CDR3 sequence reads: CASSVADSGLYNEQFF. CDR3 nucleotide sequence: TGTGCCAGCAGCGTAGCTGATAGCGGGTTGTACAATGAGCAGTTCTTC.

The chain uses TRBV6-5 and TRBJ2-7, with D perhaps matching TRBD2 (6 bases). Trimming removed 7 bases at V and 2 bases at J, with 15 bases between. The CDR3 runs 14 residues. Per the germline V gene, CDR1 is MNHEY and CDR2 is SVGAGI. The CDR3 protein is CASMEGRAAYEQYF. Written as DNA, the CDR3 is TGTGCCAGCATGGAGGGGCGTGCGGCCTACGAGCAGTACTTC.

The chain carries TRBV6-2 or TRBV6-3 and TRBJ2-1, with 7 bases aligning to TRBD2. Trimming at V came to 0 bases and at J to 4 bases, leaving 6 bases not matched to a gene. The CDR3 length is 16 residues. The germline gives CDR1 MNHEY, CDR2 SVGEGT. The CDR3 DNA is TGTGCCAGCAGTTACTCAAAAAGCGGGAAGTACAATGAGCAGTTCTTC. Residues: CASSYSKSGKYNEQFF.

This clone appeared a few times. The chain has TRBV4-2 and TRBJ1-2; 12 bases are shared with TRBD1. J gave up 12 bases and V 0 bases, and 14 bases lay outside the gene matches. In germline, CDR1 is LGHNA, CDR2 YNFKEQ. This CDR3 contains 17 residues. The CDR3 sequence: CASSQDLGGTGGSLDTF. CDR3 DNA sequence: TGTGCCAGCAGCCAAGATCTTGGGGGGACAGGGGGCTCTCTCGACACCTTC.

The chain combines TRBV10-1 with TRBJ2-1, with TRBD1 matching over 7 bases. Unmatched junction bases numbered 8, after V lost 6 bases and J lost 0 bases. CDR1 is WNHNN, CDR2 SYGVQD, per germline (reference sequence). The CDR3 runs 16 residues. CDR3 protein: CASSLRRDSSYNEQFF. In nucleotides, the CDR3 is TGCGCCAGCAGCCTACGTCGGGACAGCTCCTACAATGAGCAGTTCTTC.

The V gene is TRBV10-1, the J gene TRBJ2-7; D is perhaps TRBD1 (6 bases). Germline V gives CDR1 WNHNN, CDR2 SYGVQD (reference sequence). The CDR3 loop spans 14 amino acids. Trimming took 2 bases from V and 5 from J, leaving 13 bases between them. DNA for the CDR3: TGCGCCAGCAGTGAGACAGGGAAATTCGACGAGCAGTACTTC. This gives the protein CASSETGKFDEQYF.

The rearrangement joins TRBV15 to TRBJ2-3; 9 nucleotides agree with TRBD2. V lost 0 bases and J lost 2; bases outside the gene matches: 6. CDR3 length: 17 residues. Per the germline V gene, CDR1 is LNHNV and CDR2 is YYDKDF (reference sequence). The DNA of the CDR3 is TGTGCCACCAGCAGAGATGGAGCGGGGGGTAACACAGATACGCAGTATTTT. Protein product: CATSRDGAGGNTDTQYF.